Below, 11 T cell receptor beta chains from the same sample are listed, as sequenced in a study of CD8+ T cells in alopecia areata. Extraction and reverse transcription of RNA yielded cDNA as the sequencing template. TCRdb's copy holds only in-frame clones and misses some; the assay was immunoSEQ multiplex PCR. In the table there are approximately 150,000 clones, 87% of which are singletons. This specimen consisted of CD8+ T cells sorted from blood, obtained at week 0. The receptors stem from a human donor with alopecia areata.

The chain has TRBV27 and TRBJ2-1; no reliable D call. The CDR3 contains 15 residues. Per the germline V gene, CDR1 is MNHEY and CDR2 is SMNVEV (reference sequence). The V and J ends lost 5 bases and 0 bases respectively, with 11 bases between them. CDR3 loop: CASSAQLGSYNEQFF. Here the CDR3 DNA reads TGTGCCAGCAGTGCCCAGCTAGGCTCCTACAATGAGCAGTTCTTC.

V usage is TRBV6-1 and J usage is TRBJ2-1; D might be TRBD2 (6 bases). CDR3 length equals 17 residues. V gave up 8 bases and J gave up 5 bases, with 25 bases separating them. Germline V gene data show CDR1 as MNHNS and CDR2 as SASEGT. The CDR3 nucleotides read TGTGCCAGCGGTGGTAAGGGTTGGGGCCGCGGGGACAATGAGCAGTTCTTC. Protein: CASGGKGWGRGDNEQFF.

This sequence joins TRBV18 and TRBJ2-1; 7 nucleotides align to TRBD1. CDR1 and CDR2 (germline): KGHSH, LQKENI. This CDR3 region has 16 residues. Unmatched junction bases numbered 13, after V lost 3 bases and J lost 8 bases. CDR3 amino acids: CASSPPTGAAVHEQFF. CDR3 nucleotides: TGTGCCAGCTCACCTCCCACAGGGGCCGCGGTCCATGAGCAGTTCTTC.

The genes are TRBV7-9 and TRBJ2-1, with a weak D call TRBD2 (6 bases). Trimming removed 1 base from V and 2 bases from J, with 12 bases in between. The CDR3 is 16 residues long. CDR1 and CDR2 (germline): SEHNR, FQNEAQ (reference sequence). The CDR3 nucleotides are TGTGCCAGCAGCTTAGTGGGGGGTGGCACCTACAATGAGCAGTTCTTC. Residues: CASSLVGGGTYNEQFF.

The V gene is TRBV2, the J gene TRBJ2-4; D could derive from TRBD1 or TRBD2 (5 bases each). The length of the CDR3 is 16 residues. With 5 bases removed from V and 4 bases from J, the gap between germline ends came to 18 bases. Per germline, CDR1 SNHLY and CDR2 FYNNEI. The CDR3, as DNA: TGTGCCAGCAGTCACGATCCAGGGAGTGGGAAAAACATTCAGTACTTC. Amino acid sequence: CASSHDPGSGKNIQYF.

This chain connects TRBV6-1 to TRBJ2-1; unclear D gene. V dropped 1 base and J dropped 0 bases, with 4 bases sitting between them. The germline gives CDR1 MNHNS, CDR2 SASEGT. This CDR3 region has 14 residues. The chain's CDR3 is CASSEDFSYNEQFF. The DNA for the CDR3 is TGTGCCAGCAGTGAAGATTTCTCCTACAATGAGCAGTTCTTC.

The chain employs TRBV7-2 and TRBJ2-2; D is unclear. V lost 2 bases to trimming and J lost 5 bases, with 3 bases between them. CDR1 and CDR2 (germline): SGHTA, FQGNSA. This CDR3 contains 12 residues. This chain's CDR3 is CASSLKTGELFF. In DNA, the CDR3 is TGTGCCAGCAGCTTAAAGACCGGGGAGCTGTTTTTT. Supplemented by reference TRBV7-2 and TRBJ2-2, the full variable domain reads GAGVSQSPSNKVTEKGKDVELRCDPISGHTALYWYRQSLGQGLEFLIYFQGNSAPDKSGLPSDRFSAERTGGSVSTLTIQRTQQEDSAVYLCASSLKTGELFFGEGSRLTVL.

This rearrangement joins TRBV9 to TRBJ1-2; a weak D match, TRBD1 (5 bases). CDR1 and CDR2 (germline): SGDLS, YYNGEE. The germline V and J ends were trimmed by 2 bases and 3 bases, with 20 bases remaining between them. There are 17 residues in the CDR3. DNA of the CDR3: TGTGCCAGCAGCGTCCCCGTTGTGGGGGGTTCTGACTATGGCTACACCTTC. The encoded protein is CASSVPVVGGSDYGYTF. The whole variable domain, filled in from reference TRBV9 and TRBJ1-2, reads DSGVTQTPKHLITATGQRVTLRCSPRSGDLSVYWYQQSLDQGLQFLIQYYNGEERAKGNILERFSAQQFPDLHSELNLSSLELGDSALYFCASSVPVVGGSDYGYTFGSGTRLTVV.

The J gene is TRBJ1-1, the V gene TRBV5-1; D gene uncertain. Germline CDR1 is SGHRS and CDR2 is YFSETQ. Trimming cost V 2 bases and J 1 base, with 12 bases left between them. The CDR3 has 15 residues. CDR3 protein: CASSFQVSTNTEAFF. The CDR3 nucleotides are TGCGCCAGCAGCTTTCAGGTATCCACGAACACTGAAGCTTTCTTT.

As to this clone: Different DNA sequences within this sample yield the same CDR3. V is TRBV6-5 and J is TRBJ1-1, with D possibly being TRBD1 (5 bases). V lost 0 bases and J lost 2, with 7 bases in between. CDR1 and CDR2 (germline): MNHEY, SVGAGI. This CDR3 spans 14 amino acids. CDR3: CASSYSGGNTEAFF. The CDR3 DNA reads TGTGCCAGCAGTTACTCGGGGGGAAACACTGAAGCTTTCTTT.

The chain employs TRBV14 and TRBJ2-7; the D gene is possibly TRBD2 (6 bases). Per the germline V gene, CDR1 is SGHDN and CDR2 is FVKESK. The CDR3 spans 15 residues. V gave up 3 bases and J gave up 0 bases, with 12 bases separating them. The CDR3 nucleotides are TGTGCCAGCAGCCATGGAGGGGTCCCCTCCTACGAGCAGTACTTC. Amino acids: CASSHGGVPSYEQYF.